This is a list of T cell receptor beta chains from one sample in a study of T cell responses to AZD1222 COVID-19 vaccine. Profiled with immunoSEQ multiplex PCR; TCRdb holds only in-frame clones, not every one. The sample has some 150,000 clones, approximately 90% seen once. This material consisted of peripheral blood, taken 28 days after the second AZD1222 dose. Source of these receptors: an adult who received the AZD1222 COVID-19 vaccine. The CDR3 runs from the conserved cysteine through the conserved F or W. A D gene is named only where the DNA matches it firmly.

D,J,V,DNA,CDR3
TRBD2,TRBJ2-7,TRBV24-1,TGTGCCACCGGACCTAGCGGGAGTTACGAGCAGTACTTC,CATGPSGSYEQYF
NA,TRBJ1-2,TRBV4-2,TGTGCCAGCAGCCACAACTATGGCTACACCTTC,CASSHNYGYTF
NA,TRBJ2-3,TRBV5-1,TGCGCCAGCAGCGTTGCGGGTGTAGTGTGGGTCGGGCAGTATTTT,CASSVAGVVWVGQYF
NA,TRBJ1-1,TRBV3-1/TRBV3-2,TGTGCCAGCAGCCAAGATAGGCGGACCTGGGCTTTCTTT,CASSQDRRTWAFF
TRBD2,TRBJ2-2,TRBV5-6,TGTGCCAGCAGCTTGCCCGCCAGCGGGGGGAACACCGGGGAGCTGTTTTTT,CASSLPASGGNTGELFF
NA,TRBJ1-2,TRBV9,TGTGCCAGCAGCGTCAACAGCCGAACCTATGGCTACACCTTC,CASSVNSRTYGYTF
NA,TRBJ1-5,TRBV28,TGTGCCAGCACCCTCGGCCTAAAAAATCAGCCCCAGCATTTT,CASTLGLKNQPQHF
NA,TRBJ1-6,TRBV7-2,TGTGCCAGCAGCTTAGGTGACAGAAAAAATTCACCCCTCCACTTT,CASSLGDRKNSPLHF
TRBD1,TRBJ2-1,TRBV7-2,TGTGCCAGCAACCTCCGTGGACAGGGCTACAATGAGCAGTTCTTC,CASNLRGQGYNEQFF
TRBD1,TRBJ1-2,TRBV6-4,TGTGCCAGCAGTACCGGGACAGGGGACGGCTACACCTTC,CASSTGTGDGYTF
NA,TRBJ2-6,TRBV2,TGTGCCAGCAGTGAAGGCTGGGCCTCTGGGGCCAACGTCCTGACTTTC,CASSEGWASGANVLTF
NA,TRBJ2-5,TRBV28,TGTGCCAGCAGTTTAGCGGGACGTGAGGGGCAAGAGACCCAGTACTTC,CASSLAGREGQETQYF
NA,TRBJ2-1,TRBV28,TGTGCCAGCAGTCAGACGGTAGACAATGAGCAGTTCTTC,CASSQTVDNEQFF
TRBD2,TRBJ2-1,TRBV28,TGTGCCACCCTAACTAGCGGGAGCCGCGATGAGCAGTTCTTC,CATLTSGSRDEQFF
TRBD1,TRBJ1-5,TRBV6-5,TGTGCCAGCAGTCCATCGGGGACAGCAAATCAGCCCCAGCATTTT,CASSPSGTANQPQHF
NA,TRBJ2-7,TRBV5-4,TGTGCCAGCAGCTTGGGAACGCATGCTGGGGCTTTATCGGACGAGCAGTACTTC,CASSLGTHAGALSDEQYF
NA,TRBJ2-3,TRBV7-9,TGTGCCAGCAGGCACCGGGACCGAAACACAGATACGCAGTATTTT,CASRHRDRNTDTQYF
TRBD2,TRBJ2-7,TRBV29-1,TGCAGCGTTGTAAACGCGGGGGGTTACGAGCAGTACTTC,CSVVNAGGYEQYF
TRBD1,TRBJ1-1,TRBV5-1,TGCGCCAGCATCCCCCTCCCGGGACAGGGTAAAACTGAAGCTTTCTTT,CASIPLPGQGKTEAFF
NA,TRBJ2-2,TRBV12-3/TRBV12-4,TGTGCCAGCAGTTTGTTGGAGACCGGGGAGCTGTTTTTT,CASSLLETGELFF
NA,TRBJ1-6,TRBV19,TGTGCCAGTAGTATAGATCCGAGGCAGCGAAATTCACCCCTCCACTTT,CASSIDPRQRNSPLHF